The clone carrying this T cell receptor (delta chain) has just a few counts. This specimen belongs to a study of gamma-delta T cells after stem cell transplantation. TCRdb re-analyzed the RT-PCR reads via CATT. The table lists some 5,000 delta-chain clones, more than 1.5% of them singletons. Per germline, CDR1 GEAIGNYY and CDR2 EKD. The J segment lost 0 bases and the V segment lost 1 base, leaving 10 bases of the junction unmatched. CDR3 size: 19 residues. The rearrangement joins TRDV2 to TRDJ1; 13 nucleotides agree with TRDD3. Specimen: gamma-delta T cells. This sequence originates from a human donor. It is not recorded whose cells these are; they may come from a transplant donor. CDR3 in amino acids: CACDTLLGDTEGHTDKLIF. The CDR3 coding sequence is TGTGCCTGTGACACTCTACTGGGGGATACGGAGGGGCACACCGATAAACTCATCTTT.